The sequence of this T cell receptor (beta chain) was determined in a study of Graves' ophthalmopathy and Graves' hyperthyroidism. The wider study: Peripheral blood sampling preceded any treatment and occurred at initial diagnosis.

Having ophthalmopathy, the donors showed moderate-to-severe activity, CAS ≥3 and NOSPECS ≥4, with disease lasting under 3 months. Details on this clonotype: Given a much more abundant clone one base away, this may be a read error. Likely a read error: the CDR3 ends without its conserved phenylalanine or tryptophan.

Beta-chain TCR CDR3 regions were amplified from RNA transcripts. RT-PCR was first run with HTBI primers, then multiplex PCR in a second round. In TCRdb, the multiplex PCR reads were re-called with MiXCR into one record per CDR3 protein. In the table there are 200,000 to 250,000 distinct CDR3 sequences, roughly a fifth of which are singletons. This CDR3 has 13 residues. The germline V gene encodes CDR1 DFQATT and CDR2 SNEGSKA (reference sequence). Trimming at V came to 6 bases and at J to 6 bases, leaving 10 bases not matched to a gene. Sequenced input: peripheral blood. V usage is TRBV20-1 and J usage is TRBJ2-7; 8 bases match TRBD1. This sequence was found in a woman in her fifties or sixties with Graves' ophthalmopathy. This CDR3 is CSATDQGAGEQYL. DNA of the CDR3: TGCAGTGCCACGGATCAGGGGGCTGGCGAGCAGTACCTC.